Each of the 32 T cell receptor beta chains below was sequenced from the same sample in a study of blood T cell repertoires in COVID-19. Produced via immunoSEQ multiplex PCR; TCRdb's table is partial and in-frame only. The sample lists fewer than 450,000 clones; 87% were seen once. Sequenced sample: peripheral blood. The source is a woman between 45 and 60 years old with COVID-19, enrolled during active disease.

V is TRBV11-2 and J is TRBJ1-1, with TRBD1 matching 9 bases. The trim removed 5 bases at V and 3 bases at J, leaving 10 bases unmatched. The CDR3 covers 16 residues. Germline CDR1 reads SGHAT; CDR2 reads FQNNGV. This CDR3 reads CASSVGTGRFDTEAFF. The CDR3 coding sequence is TGTGCCAGCAGCGTGGGGACAGGGCGATTTGACACTGAAGCTTTCTTT.

The rearrangement links TRBV18 to TRBJ2-1, with 10 bases that match TRBD2. The CDR3 has 14 residues. The V segment lost 4 bases and the J segment 4 bases; nucleotides outside the gene matches: 1. The germline gives CDR1 KGHSH, CDR2 LQKENI. The CDR3 DNA follows: TGTGCCAGCTCACTTAGCGGGGGGTACAATGAGCAGTTCTTC. It translates to CASSLSGGYNEQFF.

The chain employs TRBV10-3 and TRBJ2-5, with 9 bases fitting TRBD1. CDR1 is ENHRY and CDR2 is SYGVKD in the germline V gene. V lost 2 bases and J lost 5; bases outside the gene matches: 6. The CDR3 is made up of 15 amino acids. CDR3: CAISEGTGILETQYF. DNA of the CDR3: TGTGCCATCAGTGAGGGGACAGGGATTTTGGAGACCCAGTACTTC.

The J gene is TRBJ2-2, the V gene TRBV6-5; D is possibly TRBD1 (6 bases). The germline CDR1 and CDR2 sequences are MNHEY and SVGAGI. The CDR3 totals 14 residues. Trimming removed 7 bases at V and 0 bases at J, with 9 bases between. The CDR3 loop is CASNRVTNTGELFF. DNA for the CDR3: TGTGCCAGCAACAGGGTCACGAACACCGGGGAGCTGTTTTTT.

V usage is TRBV3-1 (or the pseudogene TRBV3-2) and J usage is TRBJ2-1, with 12 bases matching TRBD2. Germline CDR1 is LGHDT and CDR2 is YNNKEL (reference sequence). The CDR3 is 23 amino acids. Unmatched junction bases numbered 18, after V lost 0 bases and J lost 0 bases. The CDR3 region has the DNA TGTGCCAGCAGCCAAGACCGTTTGACTAGCGGGAGTATGGTCCTAAGCTCCTACAATGAGCAGTTCTTC. Its protein is CASSQDRLTSGSMVLSSYNEQFF.

This clone was counted only a few times. V is TRBV18 and J is TRBJ2-7; D is possibly TRBD2 (6 bases). V was cut by 5 bases and J by 3 bases, with 14 bases left in between. This CDR3 spans 14 amino acids. CDR1 and CDR2 (germline): KGHSH, LQKENI. CDR3 amino acids: CASSTGLHHYEQYF. CDR3 DNA sequence: TGTGCCAGCTCAACCGGACTACACCACTACGAGCAGTACTTC.

The J gene is TRBJ2-5, the V gene TRBV24-1; no reliable D call. The CDR3 contains 15 residues. In germline, CDR1 is KGHDR, CDR2 SFDVKD. The ends were cut back, 4 bases at V and 5 bases at J, with 16 bases in the middle. CDR3 in DNA: TGTGCCACCAGTGACCTAGTCAACGGCTGGGAGACCCAGTACTTC. Translated, it gives CATSDLVNGWETQYF.

V usage is TRBV5-1 and J usage is TRBJ2-7, with D uncertain. CDR3 length equals 11 residues. CDR1 SGHRS and CDR2 YFSETQ come from the germline V gene. The germline V and J ends were trimmed by 4 bases and 5 bases, with 7 bases remaining between them. The CDR3 bases are TGCGCCAGCAGCCTTCAGAACGAGCAGTACTTC. Its translation is CASSLQNEQYF.

J is TRBJ1-2 and V is TRBV27; D is possibly TRBD1 (5 bases). V lost 2 bases to trimming and J lost 5 bases, with 9 bases between them. The germline CDR1 and CDR2 sequences are MNHEY and SMNVEV (reference sequence). The CDR3 sequence is 13 residues long. The CDR3 bases are TGTGCCAGCAGTTTAAGTCAGGGATATGGCTACACCTTC. Amino acids: CASSLSQGYGYTF.

The V call is TRBV6-2 or TRBV6-3, the J call TRBJ2-1; 10 bases fit TRBD2. After removal of 6 bases from V and 7 bases from J, the junction contained 9 bases not matched to a gene. Germline loops: CDR1 MNHEY, CDR2 SVGEGT. The CDR3 has 15 residues. The CDR3: CASSSRLAGENEQFF. The CDR3 nucleotides read TGTGCCAGCAGCTCCAGACTAGCGGGCGAGAATGAGCAGTTCTTC.

Points on this clone: A read error may produce the germline difference seen at one junction end. The V and J genes are TRBV11-2 and TRBJ2-1; 8 bases fit TRBD2. CDR1 is SGHAT, CDR2 FQNNGV, per germline. The CDR3 spans 15 residues. The DNA for the CDR3 is TGTGCCAGCAGCCACCGGACTAGCTCCGACAATGAGCAGTTCTTC. Residues: CASSHRTSSDNEQFF.

The chain carries TRBV19 and TRBJ1-1, with unresolved D. The CDR3 length is 12 residues. The germline V gene encodes CDR1 LNHDA and CDR2 SQIVND (reference sequence). Trimming pared 6 bases from V and 0 bases from J, leaving 5 bases between. CDR3 amino acids: CASRQMNTEAFF. The CDR3 coding sequence is TGTGCCAGTAGGCAGATGAACACTGAAGCTTTCTTT.

The rearrangement joins TRBV12-3 or TRBV12-4 to TRBJ1-2, with 9 bases lining up with TRBD1. The CDR3 extends over 13 amino acids. The V gene end was trimmed by 8 bases and the J gene end by 0 bases; junction bases not matched to a gene: 1. The CDR3 DNA reads TGTGCCAGCGGGACAGGGCCTAACTATGGCTACACCTTC. Residues: CASGTGPNYGYTF.

The V gene is TRBV4-2, the J gene TRBJ1-5; D is perhaps TRBD1 (5 bases). The germline V gene encodes CDR1 LGHNA and CDR2 YNFKEQ. The CDR3 covers 14 residues. Trimming took 0 bases from V and 5 from J, leaving 8 bases between them. The CDR3 loop is CASSQDARDQPQHF. In nucleotides, the CDR3 is TGTGCCAGCAGCCAAGATGCCAGGGATCAGCCCCAGCATTTT.

The chain has TRBV6-5 and TRBJ1-3, with a possible D match to TRBD1 (6 bases). The V end lost 6 bases, the J end lost 3 bases, and 12 bases lay between the germline ends. Per germline, CDR1 MNHEY and CDR2 SVGAGI. There are 14 residues in the CDR3. The CDR3 region has the DNA TGTGCCAGCAGAACAGGGCTTGATGGAAACACCATATATTTT. Translation: CASRTGLDGNTIYF.

The V call is TRBV2, the J call TRBJ2-5, with a possible D match to TRBD2 (6 bases). The CDR3 extends over 13 amino acids. From germline, CDR1 is SNHLY and CDR2 FYNNEI. V lost 7 bases and J 1 base, leaving 10 bases between the germline ends. CDR3 DNA sequence: TGTGCCAGCACCAGCGGGCTCCAAGAGACCCAGTACTTC. Translating gives CASTSGLQETQYF.

The chain couples TRBV18 to TRBJ2-3, with TRBD1 as a possible D gene (5 bases). From germline, CDR1 is KGHSH and CDR2 LQKENI. CDR3 length: 14 amino acids. V shed 2 bases and J shed 2 bases, with 8 bases lying between them. CDR3 residues: CASSPGADTDTQYF. The CDR3 coding sequence is TGTGCCAGCTCACCAGGGGCTGACACAGATACGCAGTATTTT.

V gene TRBV10-3 combines with J gene TRBJ1-5; 7 bases are shared with TRBD1. CDR1 and CDR2 from the germline V gene are ENHRY and SYGVKD. The V gene end was trimmed by 3 bases and the J gene end by 6 bases; junction bases not matched to a gene: 5. This CDR3 region has 14 residues. The CDR3 coding sequence is TGTGCCATCAGTGAAGGGACAGTTGGTCAGCCCCAGCATTTT. This translates into CAISEGTVGQPQHF.

The CDR3 region has the DNA TGTGCCAGCAGCCAAGGTGGACAGGGTCAACAAGAGACCCAGTACTTC. This sequence encodes CASSQGGQGQQETQYF. The V and J genes are TRBV14 and TRBJ2-5, with 8 bases identical to TRBD1. The germline V gene encodes CDR1 SGHDN and CDR2 FVKESK. The CDR3 is 16 residues long. The J segment lost 2 bases and the V segment lost 1 base, leaving 6 bases of the junction unmatched.

The V gene is TRBV24-1, the J gene TRBJ2-2; 13 bases align to TRBD2. Losses at the gene ends were 3 bases for V and 4 bases for J; bases not matched to a gene: 7. Per germline, CDR1 KGHDR and CDR2 SFDVKD. This CDR3 spans 18 amino acids. CDR3 bases: TGTGCCACCAGTGATAGGACTAGCGGGAGAGTTGTCACCGGGGAGCTGTTTTTT. Translating gives CATSDRTSGRVVTGELFF.

V usage is TRBV6-4 and J usage is TRBJ2-1, with unresolved D. The V end lost 0 bases, the J end lost 15 bases, and 12 bases lay between the germline ends. Germline V gives CDR1 MRHNA, CDR2 SNTAGT. The CDR3 spans 12 residues. DNA for the CDR3: TGTGCCAGCAGTGACTCACCCTACTCGTTGTTCTTC. Encoded protein: CASSDSPYSLFF.

The chain uses TRBV10-3 and TRBJ2-4; 12 bases are shared with TRBD2. CDR1 is ENHRY, CDR2 SYGVKD, per germline. The V and J ends lost 2 bases and 5 bases, in that order; junction bases with no gene match: 4. The CDR3 is 16 residues long. The CDR3 protein is CAISEGLAGGENIQYF. The CDR3 DNA sequence: TGTGCCATCAGTGAGGGGCTAGCGGGAGGGGAAAACATTCAGTACTTC.

The chain employs TRBV27 and TRBJ2-1; D uncertain. Trimming took 7 bases from V and 9 from J, leaving 16 bases between them. The length of the CDR3 is 13 residues. CDR1 and CDR2 from the germline V gene are MNHEY and SMNVEV (reference sequence). DNA for the CDR3: TGTGCCAGCACTCTCCTCCAAGGAGCTGAGCAGTTCTTC. Translating gives CASTLLQGAEQFF.

The chain uses TRBV5-5 and TRBJ2-5; TRBD1 matches at 7 bases. Germline lookup yields CDR1 SGHKS and CDR2 YYEKEE (reference sequence). The CDR3 is 16 amino acids. Unmatched junction bases numbered 9, after V lost 3 bases and J lost 1 base. The CDR3 nucleotides are TGTGCCAGCAGCTACCAACAGGGACAGATCCAAGAGACCCAGTACTTC. This sequence encodes CASSYQQGQIQETQYF.

The chain recombines TRBV12-3 or TRBV12-4 with TRBJ1-1; 9 bases are shared with TRBD1. The CDR3 spans 13 residues. After removal of 7 bases from V and 6 bases from J, the junction contained 6 bases not matched to a gene. The CDR3 DNA is TGTGCCAGCACCGGGACAGGGCGTTCTGAAGCTTTCTTT. Its protein is CASTGTGRSEAFF.

This clone was found a few times. The sample carries other DNA sequences with the same CDR3. This chain connects TRBV19 to TRBJ2-3; 11 bases line up with TRBD1. The length of the CDR3 is 15 residues. With V trimmed by 3 bases and J by 4 bases, 3 bases remained unmatched. Germline V CDR1 and CDR2: LNHDA, SQIVND (reference sequence). The CDR3 here is CASSIGQGAADTQYF. CDR3 in DNA: TGTGCCAGTAGTATTGGACAGGGGGCTGCAGATACGCAGTATTTT.

The chain carries TRBV4-1 and TRBJ1-2; perhaps TRBD1 as D (6 bases). CDR3 length equals 17 residues. CDR1 is MGHRA and CDR2 is YSYEKL in the germline V gene. V lost 5 bases and J 7 bases, leaving 26 bases between the germline ends. The CDR3 coding sequence is TGCGCCAGCAGCTCCCGGGACACGGCTTTCTTTACTAGTGGCTACACCTTC. Its translation: CASSSRDTAFFTSGYTF.

The genes are TRBV2 and TRBJ2-7; 7 nucleotides agree with TRBD2. The V gene's germline CDR1 is SNHLY and CDR2 FYNNEI. The V segment lost 11 bases and the J segment 1 base; nucleotides outside the gene matches: 8. This CDR3 is built from 13 residues. CDR3 nucleotides: TGTGCCGGTCGTGGGGGGGAATCCTACGAGCAGTACTTC. Translated: CAGRGGESYEQYF.

This clone was seen just once. The chain combines TRBV7-8 with TRBJ2-3, with 7 nucleotides matching TRBD1. CDR1 and CDR2 from the germline V gene are SGHVS and FQNEAQ. The CDR3 loop spans 14 amino acids. Unmatched junction bases numbered 6, after V lost 5 bases and J lost 4 bases. CDR3 DNA: TGTGCCAGCAGCGGAGACAGGGCGTCAGATACGCAGTATTTT. Translated, it gives CASSGDRASDTQYF. The full variable domain, with the rest looked up from reference TRBV7-8 and TRBJ2-3, is GAGVSQSPRYKVAKRGQDVALRCDPISGHVSLFWYQQALGQGPEFLTYFQNEAQLDKSGLPSDRFFAERPEGSVSTLKIQRTQQEDSAVYLCASSGDRASDTQYFGPGTRLTVL.

The genes are TRBV13 and TRBJ2-7, with 11 nucleotides matching TRBD2. CDR3 length: 14 residues. After removal of 5 bases from V and 2 bases from J, the junction contained 2 bases not matched to a gene. Germline CDR1 reads PRHDT; CDR2 reads FYEKMQ (reference sequence). The CDR3: CASSTGLAAYEQYF. The CDR3 DNA sequence: TGTGCCAGCAGCACGGGACTAGCGGCCTACGAGCAGTACTTC.

This rearrangement joins TRBV30 to TRBJ2-7; D is unclear. The germline gives CDR1 GTSNPN, CDR2 SVGIG (reference sequence). This CDR3 contains 13 residues. The V end was cut by 2 bases, the J end by 0 bases, with 8 bases between. The CDR3 coding sequence is TGTGCCTGGAGTACCGGGTCCTCCTACGAGCAGTACTTC. The encoded protein is CAWSTGSSYEQYF.

The genes are TRBV19 and TRBJ2-7; 10 bases agree with TRBD2. The CDR3 length is 16 residues. Germline V CDR1 and CDR2: LNHDA, SQIVND (reference sequence). After removal of 4 bases from V and 4 bases from J, the junction contained 10 bases not matched to a gene. The chain's CDR3 is CASSTEILAGVYEQYF. DNA for the CDR3: TGTGCCAGTAGTACGGAGATCCTAGCGGGAGTATACGAGCAGTACTTC. Variable domain in full (rest from reference TRBV19 and TRBJ2-7): DGGITQSPKYLFRKEGQNVTLSCEQNLNHDAMYWYRQDPGQGLRLIYYSQIVNDFQKGDIAEGYSVSREKKESFPLTVTSAQKNPTAFYLCASSTEILAGVYEQYFGPGTRLTVT.